This T cell receptor (beta chain) stems from a study of beta chain features in type 1 diabetes. CD4+ naive, central memory, regulatory and stem cell-like memory cells were sorted via CD45RO/CCR7/CD25/CD127/CD95/CD27. Comments on this clone: The antigen remains undetermined.

General observations from the study: Shorter templates might be favored by PCR, equally in patients and controls. Moderate but significant shortening of TCRB CDR3s was recorded in all four CD4+ subsets from Type 1 diabetes patients. TCRB rearrangement may or may not be influenced by HLA type; here this remained unresolved.

V was trimmed by 5 bases and J by 2 bases, leaving 14 bases between them. Germline CDR1 and CDR2: SEHNR and FQNEAQ (reference sequence). The CDR3 has 15 amino acids. Expressed TCRB transcripts got sequenced, as all isolated RNA was reverse transcribed. Assay used: immunoSEQ multiplex PCR; TCRdb lists only in-frame clones, some missing. The sample lists about 140,000 clones, around 13% seen once, with roughly 1.4% in the top ten. The specimen sequenced was central memory CD4+ T cells from blood. V and J are TRBV7-9 and TRBJ2-3; no clear D gene. This receptor was identified in a man aged 18-30 years with type 1 diabetes. The CDR3 DNA reads as TGTGCCAGCAGCCGGCGGCCGGATTACACAGATACGCAGTATTTT. This gives the protein CASSRRPDYTDTQYF.